Presented here are 30 T cell receptor beta chains from one specimen sequenced in a study of T-cell memory formation after mild COVID-19. TCRdb reanalysed the 5' RACE reads using MiXCR and keeps one entry per CDR3 protein. Of hundreds of thousands of distinct CDR3 sequences in the sample, around 19% were seen once. Source material: PBMCs or a T cell subset sorted from them (not recorded which). The receptors stem from an adult woman who had mild COVID-19 (a few samples of this study predate the infection). Cell type and time point are not known.

This rearrangement joins TRBV5-1 to TRBJ2-7; TRBD1 matches at 9 bases. The CDR3 runs 13 residues. The germline V gene encodes CDR1 SGHRS and CDR2 YFSETQ. The V gene end was trimmed by 4 bases and the J gene end by 5 bases; junction bases not matched to a gene: 4. The CDR3 loop is CASSPWTGDEQYF. Written as DNA, the CDR3 is TGCGCCAGCAGCCCTTGGACAGGGGACGAGCAGTACTTC.

The chain recombines TRBV5-4 with TRBJ1-2, with 8 positions matching TRBD1. Trimming took 5 bases from V and 6 from J; bases not matched to a gene: 15. The CDR3 loop spans 16 amino acids. The germline V gene has CDR1 SGHNT and CDR2 YYREEE (reference sequence). In DNA form, the CDR3 reads TGTGCCAGCAGACCCTGGACAGGGCCCGGTATAGATGGCTACACCTTC. Translating gives CASRPWTGPGIDGYTF.

This clonotype turned up a few times. The rearrangement links TRBV18 to TRBJ2-1; possible D gene TRBD1, 6 bases. There are 13 residues in the CDR3. Trimming cost V 3 bases and J 8 bases, with 11 bases left between them. The germline CDR1 and CDR2 sequences are KGHSH and LQKENI. CDR3 in DNA: TGTGCCAGCTCACCTAGGCAGGGGCATGAGCAGTTCTTC. Its protein product is CASSPRQGHEQFF.

CDR3 in amino acids: CASSPDSHNEQFF. The CDR3 DNA is TGTGCCAGCAGCCCGGACTCACACAATGAGCAGTTCTTC. V usage is TRBV7-8 and J usage is TRBJ2-1; perhaps TRBD2 as D (5 bases). Trimming removed 5 bases from V and 5 bases from J, with 10 bases in between. This CDR3 is 13 amino acids long. Germline V CDR1 and CDR2: SGHVS, FQNEAQ.

The chain recombines TRBV4-2 with TRBJ1-1; TRBD1 is a possible D gene (5 bases). This CDR3 is built from 14 residues. The germline V gene has CDR1 LGHNA and CDR2 YNFKEQ. V lost 4 bases and J lost 5, with 14 bases in between. CDR3 DNA: TGTGCCAGCAGCCTTCCGGGGGATGGGACTGAAGCTTTCTTT. This sequence encodes CASSLPGDGTEAFF.

This clonotype turned up a few times. The rearrangement links TRBV4-2 to TRBJ2-5, with 7 positions matching TRBD2. V trimming: 0 bases; J trimming: 4 bases; junction bases outside the gene matches: 8. The CDR3 runs to 16 residues. Germline V gene data show CDR1 as LGHNA and CDR2 as YNFKEQ. The CDR3 DNA follows: TGTGCCAGCAGCCAAGACTGGACTAGTGGTCCAGAGACCCAGTACTTC. This codes for CASSQDWTSGPETQYF.

This clonotype has only a few counts. The chain uses TRBV7-6 and TRBJ2-1, with 12 bases lining up with TRBD1. Germline CDR1 and CDR2: SGHVS and FNYEAQ. The CDR3 length is 15 residues. Unmatched junction bases numbered 6, after V lost 6 bases and J lost 6 bases. The CDR3 spells CASRFGTGGLNEQFF. CDR3 in DNA: TGTGCCAGCAGGTTCGGGACAGGGGGCCTCAATGAGCAGTTCTTC.

This clonotype was seen more than once but under ten times. V is TRBV5-6 and J is TRBJ1-4; the D is unclear. The CDR3 is 17 residues long. The ends were cut back, 3 bases at V and 4 bases at J, with 19 bases in the middle. Germline CDR1 and CDR2: SGHDT and YYEEEE. The CDR3 region is CASSSGLFTRDNEKLFF. The CDR3 nucleotides are TGTGCCAGCAGCTCAGGACTGTTTACTCGTGATAATGAAAAACTGTTTTTT.

The gene calls are TRBV5-1 and TRBJ2-2, with D unresolved. The germline V and J ends were trimmed by 4 bases and 7 bases, with 14 bases remaining between them. The CDR3 is 14 residues long. CDR1 is SGHRS, CDR2 YFSETQ, per germline. Here the CDR3 DNA reads TGCGCCAGCAGCCGGATCTCCATCAGCGGGGAGCTGTTTTTT. Amino acids: CASSRISISGELFF.

CDR3 nucleotide sequence: TGTGCCAGCAGCCCCCGCTGGAGGGCCCAAAACCCAGATACGCAGTATTTT. Protein sequence: CASSPRWRAQNPDTQYF. The chain carries TRBV9 and TRBJ2-3; D may be TRBD2 (6 bases). V lost 4 bases and J 4 bases, leaving 22 bases between the germline ends. Germline-derived CDR1 and CDR2 are SGDLS and YYNGEE. This CDR3 is built from 17 residues. Based on the CDR3 plus reference TRBV9 and TRBJ2-3, the full variable domain is DSGVTQTPKHLITATGQRVTLRCSPRSGDLSVYWYQQSLDQGLQFLIQYYNGEERAKGNILERFSAQQFPDLHSELNLSSLELGDSALYFCASSPRWRAQNPDTQYFGPGTRLTVL.

This clonotype showed up just once. The chain uses TRBV7-9 and TRBJ1-5; D unclear. Trimming took 4 bases from V and 9 from J, leaving 7 bases between them. This CDR3 comprises 11 residues. Germline V CDR1 and CDR2: SEHNR, FQNEAQ (reference sequence). CDR3 loop: CASSSHGPQHF. DNA of the CDR3: TGTGCCAGCAGCTCTCATGGGCCCCAGCATTTT.

This clonotype occurred many times. J is TRBJ1-4 and V is TRBV7-9, with 8 bases lining up with TRBD1. Germline assignment: CDR1 SEHNR and CDR2 FQNEAQ (reference sequence). The V segment lost 5 bases and the J segment 7 bases; nucleotides outside the gene matches: 6. The CDR3 sequence is 14 residues long. This CDR3 is CASSQGQGGEKLFF. In DNA form, the CDR3 reads TGTGCCAGCAGCCAAGGACAGGGCGGTGAAAAACTGTTTTTT.

V usage is TRBV12-3 or TRBV12-4 and J usage is TRBJ2-7, with D tentatively TRBD1 (6 bases). The CDR3 length is 13 residues. Trimming removed 4 bases at V and 2 bases at J, with 9 bases between. The chain's CDR3 is CASSSDRTYEQYF. In nucleotides, the CDR3 is TGTGCCAGCAGTTCGGACAGAACCTACGAGCAGTACTTC.

This chain links TRBV6-2 or TRBV6-3 with TRBJ2-7, with D possibly matching TRBD1 (6 bases). The V end lost 2 bases, the J end lost 6 bases, and 17 bases lay between the germline ends. Germline-derived CDR1 and CDR2 are MNHEY and SVGEGT. The CDR3 has 15 residues. The CDR3 reads CASSYVAGALGEQYF. The DNA of the CDR3 is TGTGCCAGCAGTTACGTCGCAGGGGCACTAGGCGAGCAGTACTTC.

The CDR3 DNA follows: TGTGCCACCTGGGCTAGCGGGAGGGCAGAGCAGTACTTC. This sequence encodes CATWASGRAEQYF. The chain employs TRBV27 and TRBJ2-7; 12 bases map to TRBD2. The J segment lost 7 bases and the V segment lost 10 bases, leaving 8 bases of the junction unmatched. The CDR3 covers 13 residues. Germline assignment: CDR1 MNHEY and CDR2 SMNVEV (reference sequence).

The chain uses TRBV21-1 and TRBJ2-4; the table's TRBD1 call for D was not verified on the DNA. TRBV21-1 is marked as a pseudogene. The CDR3 has 17 amino acids. CDR3 amino acids: CASSKAPRGLAKNIQYF. CDR3 nucleotides: TGTGCCAGCAGCAAAGCTCCAAGGGGACTAGCCAAAAACATTCAGTACTTC.

The rearrangement links TRBV5-1 to TRBJ2-7; the D is unclear. The CDR3 totals 12 residues. The V gene lost 0 bases and the J gene lost 6 bases, with 7 bases spanning the gap. Germline CDR1 SGHRS, CDR2 YFSETQ. This CDR3 is CASSLDSSEQYF. The CDR3 coding sequence is TGCGCCAGCAGCTTGGATAGCAGCGAGCAGTACTTC. The full variable domain, with the rest looked up from reference TRBV5-1 and TRBJ2-7, is KAGVTQTPRYLIKTRGQQVTLSCSPISGHRSVSWYQQTPGQGLQFLFEYFSETQRNKGNFPGRFSGRQFSNSRSEMNVSTLELGDSALYLCASSLDSSEQYFGPGTRLTVT.

The chain carries TRBV18 and TRBJ2-1; 9 bases fit TRBD1. Germline loops: CDR1 KGHSH, CDR2 LQKENI. V gave up 4 bases and J gave up 8 bases; unmatched junction bases: 12. The CDR3 contains 16 residues. The CDR3: CASSRHDRGMADEQFF. The CDR3 DNA reads as TGTGCCAGCTCACGTCACGACAGGGGGATGGCGGATGAGCAGTTCTTC.

This clonotype turned up a few times. V and J are TRBV12-3 or TRBV12-4 and TRBJ1-2; the D gene is possibly TRBD1 (6 bases). The CDR3 sequence is 15 residues long. V was trimmed by 5 bases and J by 2 bases, leaving 15 bases between them. CDR3 sequence reads: CASSPLRTANYGYTF. The CDR3 bases are TGTGCCAGCAGTCCACTGCGGACAGCGAACTATGGCTACACCTTC.

Only a few counts were recorded for this clonotype. The chain employs TRBV24-1 and TRBJ2-5; a possible D gene is TRBD2 (5 bases). The CDR3 covers 16 residues. V was shortened by 0 bases and J by 5 bases, with 15 bases between the two germline ends. Germline CDR1 is KGHDR and CDR2 is SFDVKD. CDR3 nucleotides: TGTGCCACCAGTGATTTGCATGGTTCCACGGGGGAGACCCAGTACTTC. It translates to CATSDLHGSTGETQYF.

This clonotype was observed a few times. This chain uses TRBV6-2 or TRBV6-3 with TRBJ1-5; perhaps TRBD1 as D (6 bases). The CDR3 is 14 amino acids. CDR1 is MNHEY, CDR2 SVGEGT, per germline. Trimming cost V 5 bases and J 5 bases, with 13 bases left between them. CDR3 sequence (DNA): TGTGCCAGCAGTGACCGGACAGTGGATCAGCCCCAGCATTTT. It yields the protein CASSDRTVDQPQHF.

Only a few counts were recorded for this clonotype. DNA of the CDR3: TGTGCCAGCAGCGACCCAGCAGGGAGGTCCTACGAGCAGTACTTC. Translated, it gives CASSDPAGRSYEQYF. V and J are TRBV12-3 or TRBV12-4 and TRBJ2-7, with a weak D call TRBD2 (6 bases). The V gene lost 6 bases and the J gene lost 1 base, with 16 bases spanning the gap. This CDR3 comprises 15 residues.

This rearrangement joins TRBV25-1 to TRBJ1-5; perhaps TRBD1 as D (5 bases). This CDR3 is 15 amino acids long. CDR1 and CDR2 from the germline V gene are MGHDK and SYGVNS. V was pared by 7 bases and J by 1 base, with 14 bases between. CDR3 DNA: TGTGCCAGCAAGGACACCCCCGACAGCAATCAGCCCCAGCATTTT. Translating gives CASKDTPDSNQPQHF.

This sequence joins TRBV20-1 and TRBJ2-6; possibly TRBD2 for D (6 bases). The V and J ends lost 5 bases and 2 bases respectively, with 10 bases between them. This CDR3 has 14 amino acids. Germline loops: CDR1 DFQATT, CDR2 SNEGSKA (reference sequence). In DNA, the CDR3 is TGCAGTGCTGCCAGGGAGGCTGGGGCCAACGTCCTGACTTTC. This gives the protein CSAAREAGANVLTF.

The chain links TRBV12-3 or TRBV12-4 to TRBJ1-2; 10 bases are a match to TRBD1. V lost 4 bases, J lost 5 bases, and 7 bases stayed unmatched. The CDR3 has 15 residues. The CDR3 is CASSSGQGLAYGYTF. In nucleotides, the CDR3 is TGTGCCAGCAGTTCGGGACAGGGGTTGGCGTATGGCTACACCTTC.

This clonotype appeared a few times. The chain has TRBV14 and TRBJ2-1; TRBD2 might be the D (5 bases). Trimming removed 4 bases from V and 2 bases from J, with 9 bases in between. The CDR3 contains 14 residues. Germline loops: CDR1 SGHDN, CDR2 FVKESK. This CDR3 is CASSPTRAYNEQFF. The CDR3 coding sequence is TGTGCCAGCAGCCCCACTAGGGCCTACAATGAGCAGTTCTTC.

V usage is TRBV7-9 and J usage is TRBJ2-5, with TRBD1 identical over 11 bases. Germline CDR1 SEHNR, CDR2 FQNEAQ (reference sequence). The V gene end was trimmed by 6 bases and the J gene end by 3 bases; junction bases not matched to a gene: 9. The CDR3 extends over 16 amino acids. For the CDR3, the DNA is TGTGCCAGCAGGGAGACGGGGACAGGGGGAAAAGAGACCCAGTACTTC. Its translation is CASRETGTGGKETQYF.

This clonotype has just a few counts. CDR3 amino acids: CATSKAGGLGKNIQYF. CDR3 DNA sequence: TGTGCCACCAGCAAAGCAGGGGGTTTAGGCAAAAACATTCAGTACTTC. The chain couples TRBV15 to TRBJ2-4; 7 nucleotides line up with TRBD1. Losses at the gene ends were 4 bases for V and 3 bases for J; bases not matched to a gene: 9. The CDR3 covers 16 residues. Germline V gives CDR1 LNHNV, CDR2 YYDKDF (reference sequence).

This clonotype showed up many times. This chain links TRBV7-2 with TRBJ2-1; no definite D call. Trimming removed 0 bases from V and 8 bases from J, with 5 bases in between. This CDR3 comprises 12 residues. CDR1 is SGHTA, CDR2 FQGNSA, per germline. CDR3 amino acids: CASSLAFDEQFF. In DNA form, the CDR3 reads TGTGCCAGCAGCTTAGCCTTCGATGAGCAGTTCTTC.

The chain carries TRBV3-1 and TRBJ2-7; tentative D call: TRBD2 (5 bases). CDR3 length: 12 residues. Germline values: CDR1 LGHDT, CDR2 YNNKEL (reference sequence). Between the trimmed V and J ends, which lost 1 base and 5 bases, there was a span of 6 bases. The CDR3 protein is CASSQAGNEQYF. Here the CDR3 DNA reads TGTGCCAGCAGCCAAGCGGGAAACGAGCAGTACTTC.